This TCR beta chain was sequenced in a study of control samples from healthy donors and cancer patients. This clone was picked up one time. Per the germline V gene, CDR1 is MDHEN and CDR2 is SYDVKM. The length of the CDR3 is 13 residues. Trimming took 6 bases from V and 3 from J, leaving 11 bases between them. The table came from immunoSEQ multiplex PCR; TCRdb's copy has only in-frame clones and leaves some out. The sample yields 120,000 or so clones, approximately 92% seen once. This sequence originates from a man aged 80 or over with head and neck cancer. Sequenced input: PBMCs. The V gene is TRBV28, the J gene TRBJ1-2; D remains unclear. The CDR3 sequence: CASSPPVYYGYTF. CDR3 nucleotides: TGTGCCAGCAGCCCGCCGGTGTACTATGGCTACACCTTC.